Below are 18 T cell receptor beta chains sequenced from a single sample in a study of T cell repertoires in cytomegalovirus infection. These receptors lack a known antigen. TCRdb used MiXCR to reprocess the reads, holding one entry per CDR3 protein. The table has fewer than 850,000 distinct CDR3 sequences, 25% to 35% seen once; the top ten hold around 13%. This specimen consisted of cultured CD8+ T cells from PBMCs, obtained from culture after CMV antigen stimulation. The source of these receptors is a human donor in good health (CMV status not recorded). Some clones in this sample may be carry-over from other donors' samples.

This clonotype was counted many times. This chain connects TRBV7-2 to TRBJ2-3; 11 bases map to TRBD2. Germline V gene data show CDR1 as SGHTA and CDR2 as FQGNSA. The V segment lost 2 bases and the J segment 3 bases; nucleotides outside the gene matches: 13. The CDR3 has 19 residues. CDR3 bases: TGTGCCAGCAGCTTATGGTCTAGCGGGGGGCCGGGGGGGACAGATACGCAGTATTTT. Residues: CASSLWSSGGPGGTDTQYF.

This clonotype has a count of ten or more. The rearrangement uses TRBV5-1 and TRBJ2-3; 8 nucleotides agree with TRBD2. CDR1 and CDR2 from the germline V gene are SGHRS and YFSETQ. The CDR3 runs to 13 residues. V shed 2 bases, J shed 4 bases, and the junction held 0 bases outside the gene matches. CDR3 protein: CASSLAGADTQYF. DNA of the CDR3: TGCGCCAGCAGCTTAGCGGGGGCAGATACGCAGTATTTT.

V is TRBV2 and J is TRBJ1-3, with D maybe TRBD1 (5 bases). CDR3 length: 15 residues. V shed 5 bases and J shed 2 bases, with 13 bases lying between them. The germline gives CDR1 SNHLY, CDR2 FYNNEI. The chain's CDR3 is CASSTHRPPGNTIYF. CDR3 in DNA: TGTGCCAGCAGTACCCACAGGCCCCCTGGAAACACCATATATTTT.

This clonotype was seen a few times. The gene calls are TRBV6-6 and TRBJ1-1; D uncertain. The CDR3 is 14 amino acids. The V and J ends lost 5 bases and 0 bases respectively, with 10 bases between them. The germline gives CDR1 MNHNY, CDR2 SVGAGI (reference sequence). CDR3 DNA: TGTGCCAGCAGTCTGTGGCTCATGAACACTGAAGCTTTCTTT. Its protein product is CASSLWLMNTEAFF.

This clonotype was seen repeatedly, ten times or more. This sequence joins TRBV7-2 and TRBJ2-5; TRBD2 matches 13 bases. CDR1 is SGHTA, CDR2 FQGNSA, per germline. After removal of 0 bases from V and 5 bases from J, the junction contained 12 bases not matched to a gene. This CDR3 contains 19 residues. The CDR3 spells CASSLAFWTSGRIVETQYF. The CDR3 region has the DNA TGTGCCAGCAGCTTAGCCTTTTGGACTAGCGGGAGAATCGTCGAGACCCAGTACTTC.

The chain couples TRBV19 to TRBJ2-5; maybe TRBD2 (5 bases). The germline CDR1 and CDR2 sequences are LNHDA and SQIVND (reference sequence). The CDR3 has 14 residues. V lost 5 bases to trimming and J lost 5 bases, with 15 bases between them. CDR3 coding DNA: TGTGCCAGTAGTTCACTCGGGGTAGGGGAGACCCAGTACTTC. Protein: CASSSLGVGETQYF.

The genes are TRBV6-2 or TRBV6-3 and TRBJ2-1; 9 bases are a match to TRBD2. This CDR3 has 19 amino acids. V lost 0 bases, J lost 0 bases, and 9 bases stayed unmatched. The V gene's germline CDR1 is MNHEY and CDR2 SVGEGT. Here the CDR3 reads CASSYSLLSRGGSYNEQFF. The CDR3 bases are TGTGCCAGCAGTTACTCGCTCTTATCGCGGGGGGGCTCCTACAATGAGCAGTTCTTC.

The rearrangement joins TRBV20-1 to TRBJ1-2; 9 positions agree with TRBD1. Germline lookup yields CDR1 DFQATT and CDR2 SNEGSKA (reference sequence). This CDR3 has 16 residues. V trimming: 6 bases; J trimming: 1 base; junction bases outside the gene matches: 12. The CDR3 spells CSASRDREFLNYGYTF. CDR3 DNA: TGCAGTGCATCCCGGGACAGGGAGTTCCTTAACTATGGCTACACCTTC.

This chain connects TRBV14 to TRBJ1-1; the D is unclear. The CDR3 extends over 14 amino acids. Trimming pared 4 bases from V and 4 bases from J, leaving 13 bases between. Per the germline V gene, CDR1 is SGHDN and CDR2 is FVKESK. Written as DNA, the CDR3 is TGTGCCAGCAGCCGGATTCTGGTTGGCACTGAAGCTTTCTTT. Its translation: CASSRILVGTEAFF.

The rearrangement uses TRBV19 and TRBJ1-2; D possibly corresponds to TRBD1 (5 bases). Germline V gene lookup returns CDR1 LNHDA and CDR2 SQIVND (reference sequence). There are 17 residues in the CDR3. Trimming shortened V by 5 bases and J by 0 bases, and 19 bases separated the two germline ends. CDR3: CASSLVWGQTANYGYTF. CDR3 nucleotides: TGTGCCAGTAGTTTGGTGTGGGGCCAGACTGCTAACTATGGCTACACCTTC.

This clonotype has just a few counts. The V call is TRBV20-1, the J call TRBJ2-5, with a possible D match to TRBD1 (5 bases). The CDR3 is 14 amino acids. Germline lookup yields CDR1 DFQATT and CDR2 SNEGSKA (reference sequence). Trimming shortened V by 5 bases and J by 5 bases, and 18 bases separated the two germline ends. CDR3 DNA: TGCAGTGCTGGGGAAGTAGGGGCATTTGAGACCCAGTACTTC. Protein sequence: CSAGEVGAFETQYF.

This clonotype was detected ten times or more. For the CDR3, the DNA is TGTGCCAGCAGCTTAGAAGGGTGGCAGGGCCCTCAATATGAGCAGTTCTTC. Protein sequence: CASSLEGWQGPQYEQFF. This chain joins TRBV7-8 and TRBJ2-1, with a possible D match to TRBD1 (5 bases). The CDR3 sequence is 17 residues long. The V gene's germline CDR1 is SGHVS and CDR2 FQNEAQ. V dropped 1 base and J dropped 8 bases, with 21 bases sitting between them.

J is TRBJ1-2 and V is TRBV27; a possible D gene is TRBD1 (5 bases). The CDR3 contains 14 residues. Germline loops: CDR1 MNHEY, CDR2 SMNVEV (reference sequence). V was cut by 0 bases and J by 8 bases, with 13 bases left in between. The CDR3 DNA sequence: TGTGCCAGCAGTTTATCCGCAGGGTCGAGGGGCTACACCTTC. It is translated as CASSLSAGSRGYTF.

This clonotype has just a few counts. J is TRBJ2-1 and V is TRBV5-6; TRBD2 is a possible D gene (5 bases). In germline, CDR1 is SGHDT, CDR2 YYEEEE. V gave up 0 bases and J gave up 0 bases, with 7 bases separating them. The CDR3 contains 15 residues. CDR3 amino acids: CASSLDGNSYNEQFF. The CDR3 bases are TGTGCCAGCAGCTTGGACGGGAACTCCTACAATGAGCAGTTCTTC.

The chain's CDR3 is CASSLTWDRVNTEAFF. The CDR3 region has the DNA TGTGCCAGCAGCTTAACCTGGGACAGGGTGAACACTGAAGCTTTCTTT. J is TRBJ1-1 and V is TRBV5-6; 9 bases are a match to TRBD1. V lost 2 bases, J lost 0 bases, and 5 bases stayed unmatched. The CDR3 extends over 16 amino acids. Germline V gene sequence: CDR1 SGHDT, CDR2 YYEEEE.

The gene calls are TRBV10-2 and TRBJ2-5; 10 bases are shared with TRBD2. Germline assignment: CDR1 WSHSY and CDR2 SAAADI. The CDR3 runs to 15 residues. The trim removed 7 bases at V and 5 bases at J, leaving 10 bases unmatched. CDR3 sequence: CASKFTSGEWETQYF. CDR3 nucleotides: TGCGCCAGCAAGTTTACTAGCGGGGAATGGGAGACCCAGTACTTC.

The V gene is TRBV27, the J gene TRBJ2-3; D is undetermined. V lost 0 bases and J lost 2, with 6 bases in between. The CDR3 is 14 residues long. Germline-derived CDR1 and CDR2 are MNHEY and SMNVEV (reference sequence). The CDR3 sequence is CASSLSTHTDTQYF. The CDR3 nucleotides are TGTGCCAGCAGTTTATCTACCCACACAGATACGCAGTATTTT.

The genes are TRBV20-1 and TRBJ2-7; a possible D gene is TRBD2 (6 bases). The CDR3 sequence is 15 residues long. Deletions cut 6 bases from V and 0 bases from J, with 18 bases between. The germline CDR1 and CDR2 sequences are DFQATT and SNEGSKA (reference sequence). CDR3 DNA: TGCAGTGCCCCTGACATGGAGGGAGGCTCCTACGAGCAGTACGTC. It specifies CSAPDMEGGSYEQYV.